The clone carrying this T cell receptor beta chain was counted a few times. Its antigen is currently unknown. Expressed TCRB transcripts got sequenced, as all isolated RNA was reverse transcribed. Only in-frame clones appear in the TCRdb table, and some are missing; sequencing was by immunoSEQ multiplex PCR. The sample includes 300,000 to 400,000 clones, 9.3% seen only once; the top ten take around 1%. The sample comes from a study of beta chain features in type 1 diabetes. Turning to the study itself: Patients did not differ from healthy donors in age, gender or cell yield. The examined sorted cells totaled approximately 110 million across samples. Whole-study findings and limits: Insertion counts at VDJ junctions were lower in type 1 diabetes patients, who also showed more deletions there. Type 1 diabetes patients showed a moderate but significant shortening of TCRB CDR3s in all four CD4+ subsets.

Each of the CD4+ naive, central memory, regulatory and stem cell-like memory populations was sorted via CD45RO/CCR7/CD25/CD127/CD95/CD27. The CDR3 loop spans 14 amino acids. The germline V and J ends were trimmed by 6 bases and 0 bases, with 12 bases remaining between them. From germline, CDR1 is SGDLS and CDR2 YYNGEE. Sequenced sample: central memory CD4+ T cells from blood. This TCR was recovered from a man in his thirties or forties with type 1 diabetes. This sequence joins TRBV9 and TRBJ1-1; D might be TRBD1 (5 bases). The DNA for the CDR3 is TGTGCCAGCACCCAGGGTAGGATGAACACTGAAGCTTTCTTT. Amino acid sequence: CASTQGRMNTEAFF.